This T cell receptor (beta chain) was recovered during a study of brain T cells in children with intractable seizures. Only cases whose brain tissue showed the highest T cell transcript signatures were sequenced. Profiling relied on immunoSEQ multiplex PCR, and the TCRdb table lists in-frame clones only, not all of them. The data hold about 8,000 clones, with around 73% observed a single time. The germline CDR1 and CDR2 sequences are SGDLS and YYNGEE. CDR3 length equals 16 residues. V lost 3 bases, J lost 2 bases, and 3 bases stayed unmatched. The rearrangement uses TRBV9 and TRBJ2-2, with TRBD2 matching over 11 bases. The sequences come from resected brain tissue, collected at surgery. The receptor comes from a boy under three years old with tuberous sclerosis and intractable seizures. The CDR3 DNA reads TGTGCCAGCAGCGGTGGACTAGCGGGTAACACCGGGGAGCTGTTTTTT. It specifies CASSGGLAGNTGELFF. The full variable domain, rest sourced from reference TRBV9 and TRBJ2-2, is DSGVTQTPKHLITATGQRVTLRCSPRSGDLSVYWYQQSLDQGLQFLIQYYNGEERAKGNILERFSAQQFPDLHSELNLSSLELGDSALYFCASSGGLAGNTGELFFGEGSRLTVL.